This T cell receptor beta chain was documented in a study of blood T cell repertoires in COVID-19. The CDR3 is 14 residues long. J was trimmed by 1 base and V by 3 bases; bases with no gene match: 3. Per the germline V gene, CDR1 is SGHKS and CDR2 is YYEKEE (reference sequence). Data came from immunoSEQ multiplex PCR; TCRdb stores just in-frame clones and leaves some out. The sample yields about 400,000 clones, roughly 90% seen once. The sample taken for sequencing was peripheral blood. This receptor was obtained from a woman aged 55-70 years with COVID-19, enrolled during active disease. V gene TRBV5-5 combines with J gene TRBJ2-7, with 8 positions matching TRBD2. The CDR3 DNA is TGTGCCAGCAGCTCAGGACTAGCATCCTACGAGCAGTACTTC. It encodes CASSSGLASYEQYF.